This T cell receptor (beta chain) was captured by sequencing in a study of blood T cell repertoires in COVID-19 (dated by TCRdb to 2020 to 2022). With respect to the entire study: Samples covering the acute and convalescent phases of COVID-19 were provided by collaborators in the United States, Italy and Spain. The samples were drawn from the first 160 participants of the ongoing ImmuneRACE study and from roughly 1,300 subjects provided by 6 global collaborators. The material from the prospective study consisted of cDNA or gDNA derived from T cells, B-cell-depleted T cells, or PBMCs. Nearly every sample came with metadata listing a de-identified subject ID, COVID-19 status, age in years and sex. Deeply sampled blood TCRbeta repertoires from subjects exposed to, actively infected with, or recovered from COVID-19 were included in the dataset. HLA class I and class II types, where available, came from metadata supplied by the sample provider rather than from assay-based typing. The repertoires were released in a freely available public database meant as a resource for research on the immune response to SARS-CoV-2.

Results and caveats for the whole study, not just this receptor: How much clinical and demographic metadata was included differed by source and by participant, and the metadata was provided uncurated.

Remarks on this clone: Its recognized antigen is unknown. No base quality values were provided; no much bigger clone lies one nucleotide off.

The collaborating institutions used their own protocols to collect whole blood in K2EDTA tubes. Collaborator samples were shipped for TCRbeta analysis as frozen whole blood, isolated PBMCs, or DNA extracted from either sample type. TCRbeta CDR3 regions were amplified from genomic DNA by means of the immunoSEQ Assay, a bias-controlled multiplex PCR. The original pipeline was this. The number of nucleated cells in each sample was estimated by amplification of reference gene primers within the assay. To quantify the absolute abundance of each unique TCRbeta CDR3 rearrangement, sequence reads were collapsed and filtered. For each sample, productive Simpson clonality was calculated by taking the square root of Simpson's diversity index across productive rearrangements. TCRdb took over this immuneACCESS table, retaining in-frame rearrangements with V and J assigned. Such tables are incomplete; in checked studies, under half of the missing clones stem from an unresolved V gene, and the remainder is unexplained. That table furnishes V, J and clone size, whereas the DNA furnished D and trimming. In all, the sample holds roughly 11,000 clones, and approximately 85% of those were seen once. The top ten clonotypes cover just over 5.5% of the sample.

The sequence was collected from a human donor in a cohort sampled during active COVID-19. What was sequenced was peripheral blood.

For the CDR3, the sequence is CASSSPGLAGVNEQFF. The DNA is TGTGCCAGCAGCTCCCCGGGACTAGCGGGAGTCAATGAGCAGTTCTTC. The chain is encoded by TRBV7-9 joined to TRBJ2-1, and 14 junction bases match TRBD2. Trimming leaves V shorter by 4 bases and J shorter by 6 bases, with the junction holding 5 bases beyond the gene matches. From cysteine to phenylalanine, the CDR3 is 16 amino acids long. Only CDR3 DNA is held: 48 bases, read in frame from base 1. As encoded in the germline V gene (reference sequence), CDR1 is SEHNR while CDR2 is FQNEAQ. The full variable domain, completed from the reference TRBV7-9 and TRBJ2-1 proteins outside the CDR3, reads DTGVSQNPRHKITKRGQNVTFRCDPISEHNRLYWYRQTLGQGPEFLTYFQNEAQLEKSRLLSDRFSAERPKGSFSTLEIQRTEQGDSAMYLCASSSPGLAGVNEQFFGPGTRLTVL.